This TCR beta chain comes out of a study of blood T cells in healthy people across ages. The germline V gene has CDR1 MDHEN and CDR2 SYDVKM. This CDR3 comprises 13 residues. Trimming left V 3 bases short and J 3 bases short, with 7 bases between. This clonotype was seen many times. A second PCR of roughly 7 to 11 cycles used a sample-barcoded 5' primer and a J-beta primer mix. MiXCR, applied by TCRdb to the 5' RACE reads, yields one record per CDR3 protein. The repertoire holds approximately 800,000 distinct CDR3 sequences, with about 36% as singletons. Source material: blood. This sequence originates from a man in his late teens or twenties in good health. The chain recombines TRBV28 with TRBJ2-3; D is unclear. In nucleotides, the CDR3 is TGTGCCAGCAGTTTGAGGCCAACAGATACGCAGTATTTT. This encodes CASSLRPTDTQYF.